The clone carrying this TCR beta chain has a handful of counts. The sample comes from a study of T-cell reconstitution after alpha-beta-depleted transplantation in children. A TCRbeta library incorporating unique molecular identifiers was prepared. In TCRdb, the PCR reads were re-called with MiXCR into one record per CDR3 protein. The data hold about 640,000 distinct CDR3 sequences, with roughly 17% observed a single time. V was trimmed by 6 bases and J by 6 bases, leaving 15 bases between them. The CDR3 contains 14 residues. The source of this sequence is a human donor who donated a stem cell graft to a child with acute myeloid leukemia. The chain joins TRBV12-3 or TRBV12-4 to TRBJ2-1; D not resolved. The starting material was PBMCs from the stem cell graft donor, obtained from the stem cell graft. The CDR3 region is CASRPDNHGNEQFF. Here the CDR3 DNA reads TGTGCCAGCAGACCCGACAATCACGGCAATGAGCAGTTCTTC.